A single sample gave rise to the 18 T cell receptor beta chains below, sequenced in a study of OX40 agonist ivuxolimab in advanced cancers. Profiled with immunoSEQ multiplex PCR; TCRdb holds only in-frame clones, not every one. The sample includes 100,000 to 140,000 clones, more than 85% of them seen just once. Sequencing used CD4+ or CD8+ T cells sorted from blood, obtained in a trial of the OX40 agonist ivuxolimab. All receptors come from an adult with an advanced solid tumor such as melanoma, head and neck, liver or kidney cancer.

V usage is TRBV5-1 and J usage is TRBJ2-7, with 11 positions matching TRBD2. Per germline, CDR1 SGHRS and CDR2 YFSETQ. This CDR3 spans 16 amino acids. With 0 bases clipped from V and 9 bases from J, the junction kept 11 bases outside the gene matches. As DNA, the CDR3 is TGCGCCAGCAGCTTGGCCGGAGGACTAGCGGGTTCAAGGCAGTACTTC. It codes for CASSLAGGLAGSRQYF.

The rearrangement uses TRBV9 and TRBJ2-6, with 9 bases aligning to TRBD1. The V and J ends lost 4 bases and 0 bases, in that order; junction bases with no gene match: 5. The CDR3 spans 17 residues. Germline-derived CDR1 and CDR2 are SGDLS and YYNGEE. The CDR3 region has the DNA TGTGCCAGCAGCAAAGGACAGGGGAGCTCTGGGGCCAACGTCCTGACTTTC. The encoded protein is CASSKGQGSSGANVLTF.

The CDR3: CASSPGGVLNTEAFF. The CDR3, as DNA: TGTGCCAGCAGCCCCGGGGGGGTACTGAACACTGAAGCTTTCTTT. This chain links TRBV7-8 with TRBJ1-1, with a weak D call TRBD1 (5 bases). The CDR3 spans 15 residues. V lost 5 bases to trimming and J lost 0 bases, with 13 bases between them. Germline V lookup: CDR1 SGHVS, CDR2 FQNEAQ. The full variable domain, completed using reference TRBV7-8 and TRBJ1-1, is GAGVSQSPRYKVAKRGQDVALRCDPISGHVSLFWYQQALGQGPEFLTYFQNEAQLDKSGLPSDRFFAERPEGSVSTLKIQRTQQEDSAVYLCASSPGGVLNTEAFFGQGTRLTVV.

This chain connects TRBV7-3 to TRBJ1-1; 8 nucleotides agree with TRBD1. CDR3 size: 16 residues. Germline-derived CDR1 and CDR2 are SGHTA and FQGTGA. J lost 1 base, V lost 3 bases, and 7 bases had no gene match. CDR3 in amino acids: CASSFTGGLGNTEAFF. CDR3 nucleotides: TGTGCCAGCAGCTTCACAGGGGGACTAGGGAACACTGAAGCTTTCTTT.

The count of this clone is one. The CDR3, as DNA: TGTGCCAGCAGCCCCTCCCGAAATATAGCCTATGGCTACACCTTC. Its translation is CASSPSRNIAYGYTF. The chain employs TRBV11-3 and TRBJ1-2; D gene uncertain. V lost 5 bases to trimming and J lost 4 bases, with 17 bases between them. In germline, CDR1 is SGHNT, CDR2 YENEEA. This CDR3 spans 15 amino acids. Variable domain in full (rest from reference TRBV11-3 and TRBJ1-2): EAGVVQSPRYKIIEKKQPVAFWCNPISGHNTLYWYLQNLGQGPELLIRYENEEAVDDSQLPKDRFSAERLKGVDSTLKIQPAELGDSAVYLCASSPSRNIAYGYTFGSGTRLTVV.

A word on this clone: In the same sample, other DNA sequences code for this CDR3. This CDR3 is CASSLVGEDTEAFF. CDR3 sequence (DNA): TGCGCCAGCAGCTTGGTTGGGGAGGACACTGAAGCTTTCTTT. The genes are TRBV5-1 and TRBJ1-1, with unresolved D. Germline CDR1 is SGHRS and CDR2 is YFSETQ. This CDR3 comprises 14 residues. Trimming cost V 0 bases and J 3 bases, with 9 bases left between them.

V usage is TRBV6-6 and J usage is TRBJ1-5, with D perhaps TRBD1 (5 bases). The CDR3 has 12 amino acids. Germline values: CDR1 MNHNY, CDR2 SVGAGI (reference sequence). Trimming stripped 10 bases from V and 5 bases from J, with 12 bases between. Here the CDR3 DNA reads TGTGCCACACAGGCGGGGTATCAGCCCCAGCATTTT. Its translation is CATQAGYQPQHF.

This rearrangement joins TRBV30 to TRBJ1-5, with D perhaps TRBD1 (5 bases). V was trimmed by 3 bases and J by 2 bases, leaving 11 bases between them. The germline gives CDR1 GTSNPN, CDR2 SVGIG (reference sequence). The CDR3 has 14 amino acids. CDR3 in amino acids: CAWSRDRGNQPQHF. The CDR3, as DNA: TGTGCCTGGAGCCGAGACAGAGGCAATCAGCCCCAGCATTTT.

The J gene is TRBJ1-1, the V gene TRBV18; D is undetermined. Germline V gene lookup returns CDR1 KGHSH and CDR2 LQKENI. V was cut by 6 bases and J by 3 bases, with 17 bases left in between. The CDR3 length is 15 residues. The CDR3 loop reads CASSLTQDGYTEAFF. DNA of the CDR3: TGTGCCAGCTCTCTTACTCAGGACGGATACACTGAAGCTTTCTTT. The full variable domain, rest sourced from reference TRBV18 and TRBJ1-1, is NAGVMQNPRHLVRRRGQEARLRCSPMKGHSHVYWYRQLPEEGLKFMVYLQKENIIDESGMPKERFSAEFPKEGPSILRIQQVVRGDSAAYFCASSLTQDGYTEAFFGQGTRLTVV.

The chain combines TRBV18 with TRBJ1-1; perhaps TRBD1 as D (6 bases). This CDR3 is 15 amino acids long. Trimming removed 0 bases at V and 1 base at J, with 9 bases between. CDR1 is KGHSH, CDR2 LQKENI, per germline. CDR3 loop: CASSPPRGSNTEAFF. As DNA, the CDR3 is TGTGCCAGCTCACCACCAAGGGGGTCGAACACTGAAGCTTTCTTT.

The chain joins TRBV29-1 to TRBJ2-1; D remains unclear. The germline V gene encodes CDR1 SQVTM and CDR2 ANQGSEA. The CDR3 consists of 12 residues. Deletions cut 3 bases from V and 8 bases from J, with 11 bases between. The CDR3 bases are TGCAGCGTTGATTTCTTGGTGGATGAGCAGTTCTTC. Translation: CSVDFLVDEQFF.

The rearrangement joins TRBV5-1 to TRBJ1-3; D is unclear. The CDR3 covers 16 residues. Trimming removed 0 bases at V and 2 bases at J, with 12 bases between. Per the germline V gene, CDR1 is SGHRS and CDR2 is YFSETQ. DNA for the CDR3: TGCGCCAGCAGCTTGGTACTGTCCAATGCTGGAAACACCATATATTTT. Translating it yields CASSLVLSNAGNTIYF.

The CDR3 sequence is CASSLMGSQETQYF. The CDR3 region has the DNA TGTGCCAGCAGTTTAATGGGGAGCCAAGAGACCCAGTACTTC. This chain links TRBV27 with TRBJ2-5; the D gene is possibly TRBD2 (5 bases). V was shortened by 2 bases and J by 1 base, with 8 bases between the two germline ends. This CDR3 is built from 14 residues. Looked up from germline, CDR1 is MNHEY and CDR2 is SMNVEV (reference sequence).

The rearrangement uses TRBV11-2 and TRBJ2-7, with 10 bases aligning to TRBD2. Unmatched junction bases numbered 9, after V lost 0 bases and J lost 4 bases. CDR1 is SGHAT, CDR2 FQNNGV, per germline. This CDR3 is built from 17 residues. The CDR3 spells CASSLDRLAGDAYEQYF. The CDR3 DNA is TGTGCCAGCAGCTTAGATCGGCTAGCGGGAGATGCTTACGAGCAGTACTTC.

The V gene is TRBV6-1, the J gene TRBJ1-3; D is unclear. The CDR3 is 16 residues long. The V end was cut by 4 bases, the J end by 0 bases, with 13 bases between. CDR1 MNHNS and CDR2 SASEGT come from the germline V gene. The CDR3 nucleotides read TGTGCCAGCAGTGCCGAAGGAGGCGCCTCTGGAAACACCATATATTTT. It encodes CASSAEGGASGNTIYF.

This chain uses TRBV18 with TRBJ1-5; D is unresolved. There are 13 residues in the CDR3. With 6 bases removed from V and 5 bases from J, the gap between germline ends came to 11 bases. Germline V gene data show CDR1 as KGHSH and CDR2 as LQKENI. The CDR3 DNA follows: TGTGCCAGCTCGTGGGCAGAGGATCAGCCCCAGCATTTT. It translates to CASSWAEDQPQHF. The full variable domain, its missing parts supplied by reference TRBV18 and TRBJ1-5, is NAGVMQNPRHLVRRRGQEARLRCSPMKGHSHVYWYRQLPEEGLKFMVYLQKENIIDESGMPKERFSAEFPKEGPSILRIQQVVRGDSAAYFCASSWAEDQPQHFGDGTRLSIL.

The gene calls are TRBV30 and TRBJ1-6, with a weak D call TRBD1 (6 bases). Germline-derived CDR1 and CDR2 are GTSNPN and SVGIG (reference sequence). This CDR3 is 13 amino acids long. V lost 8 bases and J 8 bases, leaving 16 bases between the germline ends. The CDR3 spells CAGHRVSDSPLHF. In DNA, the CDR3 is TGTGCCGGGCACAGGGTGTCGGATTCACCCCTCCACTTT.

The chain combines TRBV7-2 with TRBJ2-7; D unresolved. V lost 3 bases and J lost 0, with 15 bases in between. Per germline, CDR1 SGHTA and CDR2 FQGNSA. The length of the CDR3 is 16 residues. This CDR3 reads CASSFLSTALSYEQYF. CDR3 nucleotides: TGTGCCAGCAGCTTCCTCTCTACCGCACTCTCCTACGAGCAGTACTTC.